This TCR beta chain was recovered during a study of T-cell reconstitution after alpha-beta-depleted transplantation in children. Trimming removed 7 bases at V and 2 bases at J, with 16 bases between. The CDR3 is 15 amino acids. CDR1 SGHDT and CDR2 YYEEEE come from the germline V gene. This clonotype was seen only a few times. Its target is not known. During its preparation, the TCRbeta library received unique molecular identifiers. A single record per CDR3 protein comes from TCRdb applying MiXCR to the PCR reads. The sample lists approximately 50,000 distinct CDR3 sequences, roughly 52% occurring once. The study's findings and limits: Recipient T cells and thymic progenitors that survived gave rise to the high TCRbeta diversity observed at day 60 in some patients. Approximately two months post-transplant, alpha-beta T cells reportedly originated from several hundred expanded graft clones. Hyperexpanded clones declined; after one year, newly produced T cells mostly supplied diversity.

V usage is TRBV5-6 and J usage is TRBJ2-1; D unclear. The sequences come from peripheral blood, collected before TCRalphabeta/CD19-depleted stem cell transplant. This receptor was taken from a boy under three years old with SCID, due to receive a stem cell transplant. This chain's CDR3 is CASSHTNTPYNEQFF. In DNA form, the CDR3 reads TGTGCCAGCTCACATACGAACACCCCCTACAATGAGCAGTTCTTC. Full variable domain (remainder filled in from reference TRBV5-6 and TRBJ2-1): DAGVTQSPTHLIKTRGQQVTLRCSPKSGHDTVSWYQQALGQGPQFIFQYYEEEERQRGNFPDRFSGHQFPNYSSELNVNALLLGDSALYLCASSHTNTPYNEQFFGPGTRLTVL.